Each of the 16 T cell receptor beta chains below was sequenced from the same sample in a study of cytomegalovirus exposure and HLA in healthy donors. PCR employed 60 Vbeta and 13 Jbeta primers. This table comes from immunoSEQ multiplex PCR, and its TCRdb copy is limited to in-frame clones, with some not included. The data show 130,000 to 150,000 clones, under 85% seen once. Sequencing was done on a sample of PBMCs. All receptors come from a woman aged 40 to 49 in good health and CMV-seropositive.

V is TRBV7-2 and J is TRBJ1-1; perhaps TRBD1 as D (5 bases). V lost 0 bases and J 5 bases, leaving 19 bases between the germline ends. There are 17 residues in the CDR3. Germline assignment: CDR1 SGHTA and CDR2 FQGNSA. The CDR3 region has the DNA TGTGCCAGCAGCTTAGCCCCTGGGTTCCGGGGGGGAACTGAAGCTTTCTTT. This codes for CASSLAPGFRGGTEAFF.

The rearrangement links TRBV19 to TRBJ2-3; 12 bases map to TRBD2. V was clipped by 5 bases and J by 11 bases; unmatched bases: 5. CDR1 and CDR2 (germline): LNHDA, SQIVND (reference sequence). The CDR3 covers 13 residues. CDR3 sequence (DNA): TGTGCCAGTAGTCTAGCGGGGGGGCTGATGCAGTATTTT. This codes for CASSLAGGLMQYF. Full variable domain (outside the CDR3, taken from reference TRBV19 and TRBJ2-3): DGGITQSPKYLFRKEGQNVTLSCEQNLNHDAMYWYRQDPGQGLRLIYYSQIVNDFQKGDIAEGYSVSREKKESFPLTVTSAQKNPTAFYLCASSLAGGLMQYFGPGTRLTVL.

This clone has only a few counts. V is TRBV7-2 and J is TRBJ1-1; 8 positions agree with TRBD1. V dropped 4 bases and J dropped 0; count of bases not matched to a gene: 4. The CDR3 covers 15 residues. CDR1 and CDR2 (germline): SGHTA, FQGNSA. DNA for the CDR3: TGTGCCAGCAGCTACGTACAGGGGGTGAACACTGAAGCTTTCTTT. Protein sequence: CASSYVQGVNTEAFF.

The V call is TRBV6-4, the J call TRBJ2-7, with TRBD1 identical over 8 bases. Germline V gives CDR1 MRHNA, CDR2 SNTAGT. The CDR3 sequence is 17 residues long. The V and J ends lost 7 bases and 5 bases, in that order; junction bases with no gene match: 19. CDR3 sequence reads: CASTPQLKDRANHEQYF. As DNA, the CDR3 is TGTGCCAGCACCCCCCAGCTTAAGGACAGGGCTAACCACGAGCAGTACTTC.

This sequence joins TRBV2 and TRBJ2-7, with 14 bases matching TRBD2. Germline V gives CDR1 SNHLY, CDR2 FYNNEI. V was clipped by 2 bases and J by 7 bases; unmatched bases: 4. CDR3 length equals 15 residues. This chain's CDR3 is CASSEPGLAGDEQYF. Written as DNA, the CDR3 is TGTGCCAGCAGTGAACCGGGACTAGCGGGGGATGAGCAGTACTTC. Full variable domain (missing parts from reference TRBV2 and TRBJ2-7): EPEVTQTPSHQVTQMGQEVILRCVPISNHLYFYWYRQILGQKVEFLVSFYNNEISEKSEIFDDQFSVERPDGSNFTLKIRSTKLEDSAMYFCASSEPGLAGDEQYFGPGTRLTVT.

This chain joins TRBV2 and TRBJ2-1, with D possibly being TRBD2 (5 bases). This CDR3 region has 11 residues. V was cut by 3 bases and J by 9 bases, with 6 bases left in between. Germline CDR1 SNHLY, CDR2 FYNNEI. The CDR3 loop is CASSEEVEQFF. CDR3 sequence (DNA): TGTGCCAGCAGTGAGGAGGTTGAGCAGTTCTTC.

The V and J genes are TRBV7-2 and TRBJ2-7; 8 positions agree with TRBD1. CDR1 and CDR2 from the germline V gene are SGHTA and FQGNSA. This CDR3 contains 14 residues. The junction had 6 bases not matched to a gene; V was cut back by 5 bases and J by 3 bases. CDR3 in DNA: TGTGCCAGCAGCCGTCTAGGGACAGGCTACGAGCAGTACTTC. This encodes CASSRLGTGYEQYF.

This chain joins TRBV5-1 and TRBJ1-4, with D possibly matching TRBD1 (5 bases). Germline values: CDR1 SGHRS, CDR2 YFSETQ. The germline V and J ends were trimmed by 3 bases and 8 bases, with 14 bases remaining between them. The CDR3 covers 14 residues. CDR3 in DNA: TGCGCCAGCAGCTGGGAGGGGAGAGGCGAAAAACTGTTTTTT. This encodes CASSWEGRGEKLFF. Full variable domain (missing parts from reference TRBV5-1 and TRBJ1-4): KAGVTQTPRYLIKTRGQQVTLSCSPISGHRSVSWYQQTPGQGLQFLFEYFSETQRNKGNFPGRFSGRQFSNSRSEMNVSTLELGDSALYLCASSWEGRGEKLFFGSGTQLSVL.

Only a few counts were recorded for this clone. The V and J genes are TRBV15 and TRBJ2-7, with D perhaps TRBD1 (5 bases). Looked up from germline, CDR1 is LNHNV and CDR2 is YYDKDF (reference sequence). With 3 bases removed from V and 1 base from J, the gap between germline ends came to 7 bases. There are 13 residues in the CDR3. For the CDR3, the DNA is TGTGCCACCAGCAGCGACAGTTCCTACGAGCAGTACTTC. As protein: CATSSDSSYEQYF.

V usage is TRBV4-1 and J usage is TRBJ2-1; perhaps TRBD2 as D (7 bases). The CDR3 loop spans 16 amino acids. Germline values: CDR1 MGHRA, CDR2 YSYEKL. V dropped 1 base and J dropped 9 bases, with 19 bases sitting between them. In DNA form, the CDR3 reads TGCGCCAGCAGCCAAGGCTTTGGGGGGGGCCGAGCTGAGCAGTTCTTC. The encoded protein is CASSQGFGGGRAEQFF.

The genes are TRBV12-5 and TRBJ2-2, with D perhaps TRBD1 (6 bases). V gave up 5 bases and J gave up 6 bases, with 13 bases separating them. CDR1 and CDR2 from the germline V gene are LGHNT and FRNRAP. The CDR3 contains 14 residues. CDR3 sequence: CASGPETGPGELFF. CDR3 nucleotides: TGTGCTAGTGGTCCCGAGACAGGCCCCGGGGAGCTGTTTTTT.

The chain recombines TRBV5-1 with TRBJ1-4, with no clear D. Between the trimmed V and J ends, which lost 3 bases and 8 bases, there was a span of 11 bases. Germline CDR1 SGHRS, CDR2 YFSETQ. CDR3 length equals 13 residues. Here the CDR3 reads CASSSGPGEKLFF. CDR3 in DNA: TGCGCCAGCAGCTCGGGCCCGGGGGAAAAACTGTTTTTT.

The chain carries TRBV2 and TRBJ1-2; D is ambiguous. Germline assignment: CDR1 SNHLY and CDR2 FYNNEI. Trimming removed 7 bases at V and 4 bases at J, with 13 bases between. The CDR3 is 13 amino acids. CDR3 in amino acids: CASMGEISYGYTF. The CDR3 DNA is TGTGCCAGCATGGGCGAGATTTCCTATGGCTACACCTTC. Combining the CDR3 with reference TRBV2 and TRBJ1-2 gives the whole variable domain EPEVTQTPSHQVTQMGQEVILRCVPISNHLYFYWYRQILGQKVEFLVSFYNNEISEKSEIFDDQFSVERPDGSNFTLKIRSTKLEDSAMYFCASMGEISYGYTFGSGTRLTVV.

This clone was picked up a small number of times. V gene TRBV2 combines with J gene TRBJ1-1, with D perhaps TRBD1 (6 bases). Deletions cut 6 bases from V and 5 bases from J, with 13 bases between. Germline CDR1 reads SNHLY; CDR2 reads FYNNEI. This CDR3 comprises 13 residues. The CDR3 bases are TGTGCCAGCAGAGATTCAGGGGTTACTGAAGCTTTCTTT. Translation gives CASRDSGVTEAFF.

V and J are TRBV5-6 and TRBJ2-1; 8 bases agree with TRBD2. Germline CDR1 SGHDT, CDR2 YYEEEE. The CDR3 has 13 residues. J gave up 10 bases and V 0 bases, and 3 bases lay outside the gene matches. The chain's CDR3 is CASSLGAGGEQFF. The CDR3 DNA reads as TGTGCCAGCAGCTTGGGGGCGGGGGGAGAGCAGTTCTTC.

The genes are TRBV4-1 and TRBJ2-5; 11 bases are shared with TRBD1. Judging by the DNA end, TRBJ2-7 fits better; the J call may be wrong. Per the germline V gene, CDR1 is MGHRA and CDR2 is YSYEKL. The CDR3 is 17 residues long. In nucleotides, the CDR3 is TGCGCCAGCAGCCAACCAACGGGACAGGGGGGCCCCGGCGAGCAGTACTTC. Protein sequence: CASSQPTGQGGPGEQYF.